This passage covers 20 T cell receptor beta chains from one sample sequenced in a study of T cells after yellow fever vaccination (dated by TCRdb to between 2019 and 2020). According to the study, the label for this sample's treatment or condition signals: live attenuated yellow fever vaccine strain. Libraries were built with 5' RACE. Sequenced using an Illumina HiSeq 2500. The public sequencing data were trimmed at Q25 with fastp and processed into clonotypes with MiXCR by TCRdb, which kept only in-frame beta chains. CDR3 protein sequences are deduplicated, and each keeps its most common genes and DNA. The table for this sample lists over 100,000 distinct CDR3 sequences; roughly 8.9% of them were counted only once. The ten largest clones capture less than 30% of the sample. Here the sequenced sample was CD8+ T cells sorted from PBMCs, taken 45 days after the yellow fever booster vaccination. These receptors were collected from a man aged 25 to 40 who received the YFV17D yellow fever vaccine.

This clonotype has just a few counts. V usage is TRBV4-3 and J usage is TRBJ2-1; TRBD2 aligns across 10 bases. The CDR3 has 18 amino acids. Germline loops: CDR1 LGHNA, CDR2 YSLEER. J was trimmed by 8 bases and V by 0 bases; bases with no gene match: 13. CDR3 sequence: CASSQDSQWLAGVYEQFF. CDR3 nucleotides: TGCGCCAGCAGCCAAGATTCCCAGTGGCTAGCGGGAGTTTATGAGCAGTTCTTC.

Comments on this clonotype: A much larger clone sits a single nucleotide away, making a read error possible. V usage is TRBV12-3 or TRBV12-4 and J usage is TRBJ2-1; no clear D. The CDR3 length is 12 residues. V shed 7 bases and J shed 5 bases, with 9 bases lying between them. CDR3 region: CASNHRNNEQFF. CDR3 nucleotides: TGTGCCAGCAACCATAGAAACAATGAGCAGTTCTTC.

This clonotype was detected only a few times. The rearrangement joins TRBV29-1 to TRBJ2-7; D gene ambiguous. Germline CDR1 and CDR2: SQVTM and ANQGSEA. Trimming left V 0 bases short and J 0 bases short, with 12 bases between. This CDR3 has 15 residues. In DNA form, the CDR3 reads TGCAGCGTTGAAGATCGGAACAAGGGCTCCTACGAGCAGTACTTC. As protein: CSVEDRNKGSYEQYF.

This clonotype showed up many times. The chain has TRBV27 and TRBJ2-3; weak D call: TRBD2 (6 bases). This CDR3 has 15 residues. Germline V lookup: CDR1 MNHEY, CDR2 SMNVEV (reference sequence). Trimming cost V 5 bases and J 4 bases, with 16 bases left between them. Here the CDR3 reads CASSLPGVPADTQYF. CDR3 in DNA: TGTGCCAGCAGTCTCCCGGGGGTCCCCGCAGATACGCAGTATTTT.

About this clonotype itself: One junction end disagrees with the germline gene, perhaps due to a read error. This rearrangement joins TRBV6-5 to TRBJ2-1; D not resolved. This CDR3 comprises 15 residues. Germline V gene sequence: CDR1 MNHEY, CDR2 SVGAGI. The CDR3 loop is CAGSSWAPRHNEQFF. The CDR3 region has the DNA TGTGCCGGCAGTTCCTGGGCGCCTAGGCACAATGAGCAGTTCTTC.

This chain joins TRBV7-9 and TRBJ1-2; D might be TRBD1 (5 bases). V lost 4 bases, J lost 3 bases, and 9 bases lay in between. The CDR3 extends over 13 amino acids. Germline V gene data show CDR1 as SEHNR and CDR2 as FQNEAQ (reference sequence). The CDR3 loop is CASSSTVDYGYTF. CDR3 DNA sequence: TGTGCCAGCAGCTCGACAGTGGACTATGGCTACACCTTC.

This clonotype was detected only a few times. This chain uses TRBV6-2 or TRBV6-3 with TRBJ2-5; D assignment may be TRBD1 or TRBD2 (6 bases each). The CDR3 covers 18 residues. V was pared by 6 bases and J by 1 base, with 24 bases between. Germline V gene lookup returns CDR1 MNHEY and CDR2 SVGEGT. CDR3 loop: CASRHPVGGPRTQETQYF. In DNA, the CDR3 is TGTGCCAGCAGGCACCCCGTGGGGGGCCCCCGAACCCAAGAGACCCAGTACTTC.

This clonotype was counted at least ten times. The chain joins TRBV7-9 to TRBJ2-1, with TRBD2 matching over 11 bases. The CDR3 covers 16 residues. The ends lost 1 base at V and 3 bases at J; junction bases unmatched: 2. Per germline, CDR1 SEHNR and CDR2 FQNEAQ (reference sequence). The CDR3 DNA reads as TGTGCCAGCAGCTTAGAACTAGCGGGAGTCTACAATGAGCAGTTCTTC. It specifies CASSLELAGVYNEQFF.

To note about this clonotype: A clone one base away is much larger, so this may be a read error. The genes are TRBV7-2 and TRBJ2-3; D unclear. Trimming took off 7 bases at V and 4 bases at J, with 15 bases between the two ends. Germline V lookup: CDR1 SGHTA, CDR2 FQGNSA. The CDR3 runs to 14 residues. The CDR3 coding sequence is TGTACCAGCATCCTGACCGTTGCGGCAGATACGCAGTATTTT. Its translation: CTSILTVAADTQYF.

This clonotype was counted many times. The V call is TRBV3-1, the J call TRBJ2-1; TRBD2 might be the D (5 bases). V was trimmed by 4 bases and J by 10 bases, leaving 20 bases between them. This CDR3 has 15 amino acids. Germline CDR1 reads LGHDT; CDR2 reads YNNKEL (reference sequence). DNA for the CDR3: TGTGCCAGCAGCCCCTTCTCAGGAGGAGGTTACGAGCAGTTCTTC. This translates into CASSPFSGGGYEQFF.

The chain combines TRBV14 with TRBJ2-1, with D hard to call. Looked up from germline, CDR1 is SGHDN and CDR2 is FVKESK. Trimming removed 2 bases from V and 7 bases from J, with 6 bases in between. This CDR3 contains 12 residues. CDR3 bases: TGTGCCAGCAGCCAACAGAGGAATGAGCAGTTCTTC. Translated: CASSQQRNEQFF. Looking up the rest from reference TRBV14 and TRBJ2-1 gives the full variable domain: EAGVTQFPSHSVIEKGQTVTLRCDPISGHDNLYWYRRVMGKEIKFLLHFVKESKQDESGMPNNRFLAERTGGTYSTLKVQPAELEDSGVYFCASSQQRNEQFFGPGTRLTVL.

There are a few counts of this clonotype. The rearrangement links TRBV6-4 to TRBJ2-7, with 13 bases lining up with TRBD2. Germline V gene data show CDR1 as MRHNA and CDR2 as SNTAGT. The CDR3 is 19 residues long. Trimming cost V 7 bases and J 1 base; bases outside gene matches: 16. CDR3 loop: CASNERLGLLAGGSYEQYF. The DNA of the CDR3 is TGTGCCAGCAACGAAAGGTTAGGGTTACTAGCGGGAGGGTCCTACGAGCAGTACTTC.

This clonotype has ten or more counts. The rearrangement joins TRBV29-1 to TRBJ2-7; 8 nucleotides line up with TRBD2. The ends lost 6 bases at V and 5 bases at J; junction bases unmatched: 3. This CDR3 region has 11 residues. The germline CDR1 and CDR2 sequences are SQVTM and ANQGSEA. The CDR3 loop reads CSVAGGDEQYF. The DNA for the CDR3 is TGCAGCGTCGCCGGGGGGGACGAGCAGTACTTC.

This clonotype was seen ten or more times. V is TRBV11-1 and J is TRBJ2-1; 10 nucleotides agree with TRBD2. CDR3 length: 20 residues. Germline CDR1 reads SGHAT; CDR2 reads FQDESV (reference sequence). V trimming: 5 bases; J trimming: 0 bases; junction bases outside the gene matches: 16. CDR3 DNA: TGTGCCAGCAGCCATAACACATTAGCGGGAGGCCCCAACTCCTACAATGAGCAGTTCTTC. Protein product: CASSHNTLAGGPNSYNEQFF.

This clonotype was seen ten or more times. V and J are TRBV28 and TRBJ2-2; TRBD2 aligns across 9 bases. V dropped 1 base and J dropped 2; count of bases not matched to a gene: 17. CDR1 is MDHEN, CDR2 SYDVKM, per germline. The CDR3 is 21 amino acids. The CDR3 coding sequence is TGTGCCAGCAGTTTATTCGACTTGAGCGGGAGGCGGGAAGTTAACACCGGGGAGCTGTTTTTT. Amino acids: CASSLFDLSGRREVNTGELFF.

Worth noting for this clonotype: Being one base from a much bigger clone, this may be a read error. This chain connects TRBV24-1 to TRBJ2-7; TRBD2 agrees at 11 bases. CDR1 is KGHDR, CDR2 SFDVKD, per germline. The length of the CDR3 is 16 residues. Unmatched junction bases numbered 7, after V lost 5 bases and J lost 2 bases. The CDR3 DNA follows: TGTGCCACCAGTGGACCAATAGCGGGAGGGACCTACGAGCAGTACTTC. Its translation is CATSGPIAGGTYEQYF.

This clonotype showed up many times. This rearrangement joins TRBV12-3 or TRBV12-4 to TRBJ2-3, with 8 bases matching TRBD2. This CDR3 is built from 15 residues. The V and J ends lost 5 bases and 5 bases, in that order; junction bases with no gene match: 9. The CDR3 region has the DNA TGTGCCAGCAGTCCCCCGGGGCTAGCGGGAGATACGCAGTATTTT. As protein: CASSPPGLAGDTQYF.

Ten or more counts support this clonotype. The V gene is TRBV18, the J gene TRBJ1-1; no clear D gene. Per germline, CDR1 KGHSH and CDR2 LQKENI. The germline V and J ends were trimmed by 2 bases and 7 bases, with 11 bases remaining between them. This CDR3 has 13 amino acids. CDR3 in amino acids: CASSPGAEIEAFF. In DNA, the CDR3 is TGTGCCAGCTCACCAGGAGCCGAAATTGAAGCTTTCTTT.

This clonotype was observed at least ten times. The rearrangement links TRBV27 to TRBJ2-2; D call uncertain. Germline V gene data show CDR1 as MNHEY and CDR2 as SMNVEV (reference sequence). Trimming took 5 bases from V and 4 from J, leaving 11 bases between them. CDR3 length: 14 amino acids. The chain's CDR3 is CASSSAWGTGELFF. The CDR3 nucleotides read TGTGCCAGCAGTAGCGCCTGGGGCACCGGGGAGCTGTTTTTT.

At least ten counts were recorded for this clonotype. V gene TRBV12-3 or TRBV12-4 combines with J gene TRBJ2-4, with 7 positions matching TRBD2. V was clipped by 3 bases and J by 0 bases; unmatched bases: 8. The CDR3 is 17 residues long. This CDR3 reads CASSLASGGLAKNIQYF. CDR3 nucleotide sequence: TGTGCCAGCAGTTTGGCTAGCGGAGGACTAGCCAAAAACATTCAGTACTTC.